The 10 T cell receptor beta chains below were found in one sample sequenced in a study of blood T cell repertoires in COVID-19. Assay used: immunoSEQ multiplex PCR; TCRdb lists only in-frame clones, some missing. The sample lists about 370,000 clones, over 75% occurring once. The source material was PBMCs or T cells enriched from blood (not recorded which). These receptors came from a man in his late teens or twenties who had recovered from COVID-19.

V gene TRBV6-1 combines with J gene TRBJ2-2; D is ambiguous. This CDR3 is built from 13 residues. V dropped 2 bases and J dropped 11 bases, with 12 bases sitting between them. CDR1 and CDR2 from the germline V gene are MNHNS and SASEGT. The CDR3: CASSELSPFELFF. CDR3 DNA: TGTGCCAGCAGTGAACTTTCCCCTTTTGAGCTGTTTTTT.

The chain couples TRBV6-2 or TRBV6-3 to TRBJ2-1; D possibly corresponds to TRBD2 (5 bases). Trimming cost V 2 bases and J 2 bases, with 7 bases left between them. Germline V gives CDR1 MNHEY, CDR2 SVGEGT. This CDR3 is built from 14 residues. In DNA, the CDR3 is TGTGCCAGCAGTTACCAACTAGCCTACAATGAGCAGTTCTTC. Its translation is CASSYQLAYNEQFF.

V is TRBV25-1 and J is TRBJ2-7; TRBD2 aligns across 9 bases. Trimming removed 3 bases from V and 2 bases from J; junction bases left unmatched: 8. This CDR3 contains 16 residues. In germline, CDR1 is MGHDK, CDR2 SYGVNS. The CDR3 loop reads CASSDTIAGDPYEQYF. The DNA for the CDR3 is TGTGCCAGCAGTGACACGATAGCGGGGGATCCCTACGAGCAGTACTTC.

On this clone: The junction departs from the called germline gene at one end, perhaps through a read error. The genes are TRBV15 and TRBJ2-3; D unresolved. The CDR3 is 14 residues long. Per the germline V gene, CDR1 is LNHNV and CDR2 is YYDKDF (reference sequence). CDR3 bases: TGTACCACCAGCAGAGTCAGGAGCACAGATACGCAGTATTTT. It codes for CTTSRVRSTDTQYF.

The genes are TRBV4-2 and TRBJ2-1; TRBD1 matches at 9 bases. The J segment lost 5 bases and the V segment lost 0 bases, leaving 8 bases of the junction unmatched. The CDR3 covers 17 residues. Germline V gives CDR1 LGHNA, CDR2 YNFKEQ. The CDR3: CASSQEQGAVINNEQFF. DNA of the CDR3: TGTGCCAGCAGCCAAGAACAGGGGGCGGTCATCAACAATGAGCAGTTCTTC.

The V and J genes are TRBV9 and TRBJ2-4, with TRBD1 matching 8 bases. CDR1 is SGDLS, CDR2 YYNGEE, per germline. V lost 4 bases, J lost 0 bases, and 6 bases stayed unmatched. The CDR3 contains 16 residues. The CDR3 DNA reads TGTGCCAGCAGCCCAGGGACAGGCGTAGCCAAAAACATTCAGTACTTC. Its protein is CASSPGTGVAKNIQYF.

This clone was observed once. The chain has TRBV7-9 and TRBJ2-5; D unclear. The length of the CDR3 is 13 residues. The germline V and J ends were trimmed by 4 bases and 5 bases, with 11 bases remaining between them. Germline V lookup: CDR1 SEHNR, CDR2 FQNEAQ (reference sequence). The CDR3: CASSSSTRETQYF. The CDR3 nucleotides are TGTGCCAGCAGCTCCTCGACTCGGGAGACCCAGTACTTC.

CDR3 DNA: TGTGCCAGCAGCTTGGCGGTTGGTGTTCCCCTCCACTTT. Translating it yields CASSLAVGVPLHF. The chain uses TRBV5-6 and TRBJ1-6; D remains unclear. CDR3 length equals 13 residues. Germline V CDR1 and CDR2: SGHDT, YYEEEE. The V and J ends lost 0 bases and 13 bases respectively, with 11 bases between them.

The rearrangement joins TRBV7-3 to TRBJ2-5, with 7 bases that match TRBD2. This CDR3 has 15 residues. Trimming at V came to 4 bases and at J to 2 bases, leaving 7 bases not matched to a gene. Per the germline V gene, CDR1 is SGHTA and CDR2 is FQGTGA. CDR3 amino acids: CASSYGAGLQETQYF. The CDR3 DNA reads as TGTGCCAGCAGCTACGGAGCGGGGCTTCAAGAGACCCAGTACTTC. Supplemented by reference TRBV7-3 and TRBJ2-5, the full variable domain reads GAGVSQTPSNKVTEKGKYVELRCDPISGHTALYWYRQSLGQGPEFLIYFQGTGAADDSGLPNDRFFAVRPEGSVSTLKIQRTERGDSAVYLCASSYGAGLQETQYFGPGTRLLVL.

The genes are TRBV19 and TRBJ1-5, with 7 bases aligning to TRBD1. In germline, CDR1 is LNHDA, CDR2 SQIVND (reference sequence). The length of the CDR3 is 14 residues. J lost 4 bases, V lost 9 bases, and 9 bases had no gene match. CDR3 in amino acids: CASKPGQPNQPQHF. The CDR3 DNA sequence: TGTGCCAGCAAACCGGGACAGCCTAATCAGCCCCAGCATTTT.